This T cell receptor (beta chain) originates from a study of blood T cell repertoires in COVID-19. On the study more broadly: Spain, Italy and the United States supplied samples that represented acute and convalescent COVID-19. The cDNA or gDNA used as material had been derived from T cells, B-cell-depleted T cells, or PBMCs.

The table came from immunoSEQ multiplex PCR; TCRdb's copy has only in-frame clones and leaves some out. Among 150,000 to 180,000 clones, over 65% were seen once, and the ten largest hold around 1.5%. The ends lost 2 bases at V and 2 bases at J; junction bases unmatched: 6. This CDR3 is 15 amino acids long. Germline V CDR1 and CDR2: SGHTS, YDEGEE. The sequenced sample consisted of peripheral blood. The V and J genes are TRBV5-8 and TRBJ1-2; TRBD1 matches 7 bases. This clonotype was sampled from a man older than 75 with acute or convalescent COVID-19. The CDR3: CASSFGGGFNYGYTF. In DNA form, the CDR3 reads TGTGCCAGCAGCTTCGGAGGGGGCTTCAACTATGGCTACACCTTC.